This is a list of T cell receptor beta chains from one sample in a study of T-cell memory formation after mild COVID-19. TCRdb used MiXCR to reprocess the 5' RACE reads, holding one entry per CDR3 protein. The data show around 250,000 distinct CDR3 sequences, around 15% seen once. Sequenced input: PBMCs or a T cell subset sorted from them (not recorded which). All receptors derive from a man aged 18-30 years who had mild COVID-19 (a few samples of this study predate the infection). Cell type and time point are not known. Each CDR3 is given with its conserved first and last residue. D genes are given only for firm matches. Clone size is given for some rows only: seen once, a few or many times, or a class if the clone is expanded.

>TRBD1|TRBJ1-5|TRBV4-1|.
TGCGCCAGCAGCCCGTGGACAGGACTGAAGGATCAGCCCCAGCATTTT
CASSPWTGLKDQPQHF
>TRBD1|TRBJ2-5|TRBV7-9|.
TGTGCCAGCAGGAAGGACAGGGGTCCAGAGACCCAGTACTTC
CASRKDRGPETQYF
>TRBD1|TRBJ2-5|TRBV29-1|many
TGCAGCGCAGGACAGGGGAGAGAGACCCAGTACTTC
CSAGQGRETQYF
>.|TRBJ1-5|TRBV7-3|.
TGTGCCAGCAGCCCCCGGGGGTCGTTGCGGGGGGACAATCAGCCCCAGCATTTT
CASSPRGSLRGDNQPQHF
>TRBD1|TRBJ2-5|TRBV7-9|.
TGTGCCAGCAGCTTAGGGGACAGGGGGCAAGAGACCCAGTACTTC
CASSLGDRGQETQYF
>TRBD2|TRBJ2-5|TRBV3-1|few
TGTGCCAGCAGCCATGAACTAGCGGGGGGGGAGACCCAGTACTTC
CASSHELAGGETQYF
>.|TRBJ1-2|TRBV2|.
TGTGCCAGCAGAAGAGATGGGCGGGCCATTGGCTACACCTTC
CASRRDGRAIGYTF
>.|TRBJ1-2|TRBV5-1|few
TGCGCCAGCAGCGCGGTCGGGCTTGACTACACCTTC
CASSAVGLDYTF
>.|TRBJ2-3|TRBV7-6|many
TGTGCCAGCAGCTTAGGGGCTAGTCAAGATACGCAGTATTTT
CASSLGASQDTQYF
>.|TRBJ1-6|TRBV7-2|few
TGTGCCAGCAGCCCCCGGGGAGGATCGGAGGGTTCACCCCTCCACTTT
CASSPRGGSEGSPLHF
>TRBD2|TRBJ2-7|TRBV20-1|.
TGCAGTGCTAGAACCGGGACTAGCTCCTACGAGCAGTACTTC
CSARTGTSSYEQYF
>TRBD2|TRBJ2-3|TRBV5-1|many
TGCGCCAGCAGCACCGGGACTAGCGGACACACAGATACGCAGTATTTT
CASSTGTSGHTDTQYF
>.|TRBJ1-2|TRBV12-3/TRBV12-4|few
TGTGCCAGCAGTTCCCAGGACTATGGCTACACCTTC
CASSSQDYGYTF
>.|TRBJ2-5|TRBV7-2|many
TGTGCCAGCAGCTTTGGGCGGGGCATCCAAGAGACCCAGTACTTC
CASSFGRGIQETQYF
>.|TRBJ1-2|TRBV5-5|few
TGTGCCAGCAGCCGGGGAGGTGCGAACTATGGCTACACCTTC
CASSRGGANYGYTF
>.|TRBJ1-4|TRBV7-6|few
TGTGCCAGCAGCTGGCCCGATGGTGGAGAAAAACTGTTTTTT
CASSWPDGGEKLFF
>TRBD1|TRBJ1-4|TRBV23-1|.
TGCGCCAGCAGTCCGGCCGCGACAGGGGAGAACGAAAAACTGTTTTTT
CASSPAATGENEKLFF
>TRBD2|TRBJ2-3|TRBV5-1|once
TGCGCCAGCAGCTTTTCGACTAGCCTCCACACAGATACGCAGTATTTT
CASSFSTSLHTDTQYF
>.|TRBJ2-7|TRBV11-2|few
TGTGCCAGCAGCTTATTGATGAACTCTGCCTACGAGCAGTACTTC
CASSLLMNSAYEQYF
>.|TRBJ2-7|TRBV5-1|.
TGCGCCAGCAGCTTGCCGGATCCCGGTCTCGAGCAGTACTTC
CASSLPDPGLEQYF
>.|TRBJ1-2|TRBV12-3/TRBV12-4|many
TGTGCCAGCAGTTTAGTTGGTGGCGGCGGCTACACCTTC
CASSLVGGGGYTF
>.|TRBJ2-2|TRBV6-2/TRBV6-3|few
TGTGCCAGCAGGGATACTAAAGGGGGGAACACCGGGGAGCTGTTTTTT
CASRDTKGGNTGELFF